The present TCR beta chain was sequenced within a study of spatial heterogeneity in lung cancer (dated by TCRdb to between 2019 and 2020). Turning to the overall study: More beta-chain than alpha-chain transcripts were consistently detected, likely reflecting higher beta-chain transcript abundance. In tumor regions, TCR transcript counts showed a strong correlation with a T cell transcriptional module score derived from matched bulk RNA-seq. In the raw uncorrected reads, each unique combination of TCR and UMI appeared on average more than ten times. The study quantitatively compared TCR alpha and beta repertoires across multiple tumor regions, matched nontumor lung and blood in non-small cell lung cancer. The study linked features of the TCR repertoire to counts of nonsynonymous mutations, which were determined by whole-exome sequencing of tumor tissue. At surgery, both alpha and beta chains were TCR-sequenced in 200 to 250 tumor regions, 63 to 65 matched nontumor lung samples and 56 PBMC samples.

Sample time point, as interpreted from the label and publication: sample taken at primary tumor resection. Donors were 72 patients with early-stage, untreated non-small cell lung cancer from the lung TRACERx cohort. For TCR sequencing, whole RNA was extracted from tumor and nontumor lung tissue, or from cryopreserved PBMC samples, and no cell sorting was done. A patient was chosen for TCR sequencing only when enough RNA was available from at least two tumor regions. A lung pathologist reviewed the tumor and adjacent nontumor lung specimens before the specimens were selected. This clonotype was detected ten times or more. Its antigen is currently not known. Base quality data are lacking; no much larger clone is found one base away. CDR1 and CDR2 are drawn from the germline V gene: SQVTM, ANQGSEA. The CDR3 covers 13 residues, taking in both the cysteine and the phenylalanine. The CDR3 DNA has 39 bases and is translated from base 1. The junction carries 8 bases between V and J, which are trimmed by 6 bases and 0 bases respectively.

The library was prepared using 5' RACE. The sample was run on a NextSeq 500. In the TCR library protocol, a unique molecular identifier was attached to each TCR cDNA molecule so that PCR and sequencing errors could be corrected. The published analysis was carried out like this. TCR identification, UMI-based error correction and CDR3 extraction were performed with Decombinator tools. TCRs above a frequency of 2 per 1,000, corresponding to the top 1% of the tumor frequency distribution, were defined as expanded. Expanded tumor TCRs statistically deemed absent (corrected P<0.05) from at least one tumor region were classed as regional, and all other expanded tumor TCRs were classed as ubiquitous. Rényi diversity was computed with the R vegan package after subsampling each repertoire 100 times to 5,000 TCRs. CDR3 similarity networks were built from amino acid triplet string-kernel similarity, with CDR3s being connected when pairwise similarity was above 0.82. Clones were called with MiXCR by TCRdb after fastp trimmed the public reads at Q25, and only in-frame beta chains were retained. One record per CDR3 amino acid sequence lists the most common genes and DNA. In this record, the V and J calls reflect TCRdb's handling and not the investigators' own analysis. For this sample the table gives approximately 10,000 distinct CDR3 sequences, of which approximately 5.1% were detected only once. The ten top clones hold over 10% of the sample.

Overall results and qualifications from the work: The count of ubiquitous expanded TCRs correlated with the count of ubiquitous nonsynonymous mutations, and the count of regional expanded TCRs correlated with the count of regional nonsynonymous mutations. Confirming at a functional level the hypothesis that regional TCRs recognize regional mutations was considered to require additional single-cell paired TCR alpha and beta sequencing. The number of expanded intratumoral alpha and beta TCRs correlated with the tumor nonsynonymous mutation count. TCR-seq was estimated to cover only roughly 7% of tumor T cells for alpha chains and approximately 13% for beta chains.

The receptor chain draws on TRBV29-1 and TRBJ1-4, with TRBD1 perhaps the D gene, on 6 matching bases. This receptor was identified in a male donor with early-stage non-small cell lung cancer. Here the sequenced sample was lung tumor tissue, taken at surgery. The sequenced DNA is TGCAGCGTACAGGGTTCAACTAATGAAAAACTGTTTTTT. This codes for CSVQGSTNEKLFF.